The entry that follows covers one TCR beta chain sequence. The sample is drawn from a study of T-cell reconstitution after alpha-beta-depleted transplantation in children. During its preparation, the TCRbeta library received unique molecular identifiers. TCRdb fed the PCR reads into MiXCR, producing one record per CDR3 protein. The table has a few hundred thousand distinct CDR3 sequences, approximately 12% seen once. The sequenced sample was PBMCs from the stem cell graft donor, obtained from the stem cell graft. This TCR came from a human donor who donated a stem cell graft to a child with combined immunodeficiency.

This CDR3 reads CASSSPVGSGRYEQYF. The CDR3 DNA reads TGTGCCAGCAGTAGCCCAGTAGGTAGCGGGAGATACGAGCAGTACTTC. V and J are TRBV9 and TRBJ2-7; 9 bases agree with TRBD2. This CDR3 is 16 amino acids long. Germline CDR1 reads SGDLS; CDR2 reads YYNGEE. The V and J ends lost 5 bases and 4 bases, in that order; junction bases with no gene match: 13.